The clone carrying this T cell receptor beta chain was picked up one time. Employing constant-segment primers, 5'RACE generated TCR alpha and TCR beta cDNA libraries bearing sample barcodes and UMIs. TCRdb independently ran MiXCR on the 5' RACE reads; one entry per CDR3 protein. The table records about 400,000 distinct CDR3 sequences, more than 15% of them present only once. The data stem from a study of T-cell memory formation after mild COVID-19. CDR3 length equals 15 residues. In germline, CDR1 is DFQATT, CDR2 SNEGSKA (reference sequence). Trimming pared 2 bases from V and 1 base from J, leaving 14 bases between.

The sequencing sample was made of PBMCs or a T cell subset sorted from them (not recorded which). The clonotype was recovered from a man aged 18-30 years who had mild COVID-19 (a few samples of this study predate the infection). Cell type and time point are not known. The chain joins TRBV20-1 to TRBJ1-1; D is unclear. CDR3 nucleotide sequence: TGCAGTGCTAGAACCCTTGACACAACGAACACTGAAGCTTTCTTT. Translating gives CSARTLDTTNTEAFF.